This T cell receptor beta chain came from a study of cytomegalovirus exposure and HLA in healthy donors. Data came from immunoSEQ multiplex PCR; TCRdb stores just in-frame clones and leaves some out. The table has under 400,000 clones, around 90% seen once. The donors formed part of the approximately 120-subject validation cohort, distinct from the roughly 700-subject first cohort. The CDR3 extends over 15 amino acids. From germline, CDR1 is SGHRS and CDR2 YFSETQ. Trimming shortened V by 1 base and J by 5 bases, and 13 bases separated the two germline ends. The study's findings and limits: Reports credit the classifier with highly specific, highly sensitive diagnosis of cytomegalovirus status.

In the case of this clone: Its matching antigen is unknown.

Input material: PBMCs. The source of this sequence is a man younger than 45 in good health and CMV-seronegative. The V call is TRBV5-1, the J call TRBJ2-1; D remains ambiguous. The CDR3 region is CASSLYTVNNNEQFF. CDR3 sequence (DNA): TGCGCCAGCAGCTTGTATACAGTGAACAACAATGAGCAGTTCTTC.